This T cell receptor (beta chain) was retrieved from a study of T cell responses to AZD1222 COVID-19 vaccine. Study-wide findings and caveats: Receipt of two AZD1222 doses was followed by a rise in Spike-specific TCR breadth and depth.

The CDR3 extends over 13 amino acids. Deletions cut 7 bases from V and 8 bases from J, with 17 bases between. This clone has a single count. Its matching antigen is unknown. Second-dose groups at about 4 or about 12 weeks were pooled. Assay: immunoSEQ multiplex PCR; the TCRdb copy retains only in-frame clones and omits some. The sample gives roughly 180,000 clones, approximately 93% of which show up once; under 4% is in the top ten. The rearrangement joins TRBV12-3 or TRBV12-4 to TRBJ1-2; the D gene is possibly TRBD1 (5 bases). The TCR sequence derives from an adult who received the AZD1222 COVID-19 vaccine. The sample in question was peripheral blood, obtained 28 days after the second AZD1222 dose. The CDR3 nucleotides are TGTGCCAGCACCGATAAACAGGAGAGGGGCTACACCTTC. Translated, it gives CASTDKQERGYTF.